Following are 26 T cell receptor beta chains from one sample sequenced in a study of regulatory T cells in long-lasting Graves disease. This sample's time point: persistent/refractory GD, antithyroid drugs over 5 years with positive TRAb. RNA from PBMCs was the source of the TCR library. iRepertoire HTBI primers and Arm-PCR of CDR3 regions built TCR beta libraries. TCRdb ran MiXCR on the multiplex PCR reads and lists one entry per CDR3 protein. The sample contains about 470,000 distinct CDR3 sequences, 20% to 25% of which appear only once. The sample was peripheral blood mononuclear cells (PBMCs), taken when the disease was refractory, from a patient treated with antithyroid drugs. The receptors stem from a female donor with Graves disease.

This rearrangement joins TRBV6-1 to TRBJ2-4, with D perhaps TRBD2 (6 bases). This CDR3 has 14 amino acids. Germline lookup yields CDR1 MNHNS and CDR2 SASEGT. V was trimmed by 5 bases and J by 6 bases, leaving 14 bases between them. CDR3 DNA sequence: TGTGCCAGCAGTCCCATGCTGGGGGGAAACATTCAGTACTTC. Its protein product is CASSPMLGGNIQYF.

This clonotype was counted many times. The chain recombines TRBV20-1 with TRBJ2-5; tentatively, D is TRBD1 or TRBD2 (5 bases each). Germline values: CDR1 DFQATT, CDR2 SNEGSKA (reference sequence). The CDR3 contains 16 residues. V gave up 0 bases and J gave up 1 base, with 15 bases separating them. The CDR3 loop is CSARDLLEGTQETQYF. The CDR3 coding sequence is TGCAGTGCTAGAGATCTGCTAGAGGGGACCCAAGAGACCCAGTACTTC.

This rearrangement joins TRBV12-3 or TRBV12-4 to TRBJ2-4, with D maybe TRBD2 (6 bases). This CDR3 spans 13 amino acids. V was clipped by 5 bases and J by 15 bases, with 20 bases between them. In DNA form, the CDR3 reads TGTGCCAGCAGTACTACGACTGGCGGGAAATCGTACTTC. The encoded protein is CASSTTTGGKSYF.

With regard to this clonotype: It may be a read error: a sequence one base away is much more abundant. The chain uses TRBV3-1 and TRBJ2-5; D not certain. Germline CDR1 LGHDT, CDR2 YNNKEL (reference sequence). Trimming stripped 6 bases from V and 5 bases from J, with 16 bases between. This CDR3 is built from 14 residues. In nucleotides, the CDR3 is TGTGCCAGCAGGGCGGCTAGTCGGTACGAGACCCAGTACTTC. Protein sequence: CASRAASRYETQYF.

There are many counts of this clonotype. The chain joins TRBV6-4 to TRBJ2-7; D might be TRBD1 (5 bases). Germline V CDR1 and CDR2: MRHNA, SNTAGT. The CDR3 length is 13 residues. V was pared by 5 bases and J by 1 base, with 9 bases between. In DNA, the CDR3 is TGTGCCAGCAGTATCCAGGGATCCTACGAGCAGTACTTC. Its translation is CASSIQGSYEQYF.

V usage is TRBV7-8 and J usage is TRBJ2-3, with TRBD2 matching 9 bases. Germline-derived CDR1 and CDR2 are SGHVS and FQNEAQ. The ends lost 3 bases at V and 1 base at J; junction bases unmatched: 2. This CDR3 is 15 amino acids long. The CDR3 sequence is CASSFQRGGTDTQYF. In DNA form, the CDR3 reads TGTGCCAGCAGCTTCCAGCGGGGGGGCACAGATACGCAGTATTTT.

This clonotype was counted many times. V gene TRBV13 combines with J gene TRBJ1-2; D uncertain. The ends were cut back, 4 bases at V and 4 bases at J, with 16 bases in the middle. The germline V gene has CDR1 PRHDT and CDR2 FYEKMQ (reference sequence). This CDR3 has 15 residues. CDR3 amino acids: CASSSAGLLLYGYTF. CDR3 nucleotide sequence: TGTGCCAGCAGCTCCGCAGGACTCTTACTCTATGGCTACACCTTC.

The gene calls are TRBV5-5 and TRBJ1-1; D gene ambiguous. Germline V gene lookup returns CDR1 SGHKS and CDR2 YYEKEE (reference sequence). CDR3 size: 13 residues. V was cut by 2 bases and J by 2 bases, with 7 bases left in between. For the CDR3, the DNA is TGTGCCAGCAGCTTTTACACTAACACTGAAGCTTTCTTT. This encodes CASSFYTNTEAFF.

Ten or more counts support this clonotype. CDR3 sequence: CASGLDVGTNTGELFF. The CDR3 nucleotides read TGTGCTAGTGGTTTGGACGTGGGCACGAACACCGGGGAGCTGTTTTTT. The V and J genes are TRBV12-5 and TRBJ2-2, with unresolved D. CDR3 length: 16 residues. Germline V CDR1 and CDR2: LGHNT, FRNRAP. The V and J ends lost 1 base and 0 bases respectively, with 9 bases between them.

This sequence joins TRBV12-3 or TRBV12-4 and TRBJ2-7, with a tentative D call TRBD2 (5 bases). V was shortened by 3 bases and J by 5 bases, with 14 bases between the two germline ends. There are 14 residues in the CDR3. DNA for the CDR3: TGTGCCAGCAGTTTTACAACTAGTTGGAACGAGCAGTACTTC. As protein: CASSFTTSWNEQYF.

The chain links TRBV7-9 to TRBJ1-4; perhaps TRBD1 as D (6 bases). There are 15 residues in the CDR3. The germline V gene has CDR1 SEHNR and CDR2 FQNEAQ (reference sequence). V shed 5 bases and J shed 6 bases, with 16 bases lying between them. The CDR3 DNA reads as TGTGCCAGCAGCCCGAGTGCAGGGGAATATGAAAAACTGTTTTTT. This sequence encodes CASSPSAGEYEKLFF. Complete variable domain (other parts from reference TRBV7-9 and TRBJ1-4): DTGVSQNPRHKITKRGQNVTFRCDPISEHNRLYWYRQTLGQGPEFLTYFQNEAQLEKSRLLSDRFSAERPKGSFSTLEIQRTEQGDSAMYLCASSPSAGEYEKLFFGSGTQLSVL.

In this sample, this clonotype turned up many times. The V call is TRBV27, the J call TRBJ2-7; D remains unclear. V lost 2 bases, J lost 2 bases, and 10 bases lay in between. The CDR3 has 14 residues. Per the germline V gene, CDR1 is MNHEY and CDR2 is SMNVEV (reference sequence). DNA of the CDR3: TGTGCCAGCAGTTTAAGCACCCGCCCCTACGAGCAGTACTTC. Encoded protein: CASSLSTRPYEQYF.

Only a few counts were recorded for this clonotype. V is TRBV28 and J is TRBJ2-2; 8 positions match TRBD1. The CDR3 has 18 amino acids. Germline trimming cut 4 bases from V and 7 bases from J; bases unmatched to any gene: 17. Germline CDR1 is MDHEN and CDR2 is SYDVKM. CDR3 coding DNA: TGTGCCAGCAGTTCTCTAAATGGCGGGCAGGGGGCTAGCGGGGAGCTGTTTTTT. This encodes CASSSLNGGQGASGELFF.

The genes are TRBV11-3 and TRBJ2-2; weak D call: TRBD1 (6 bases). This CDR3 has 17 residues. Germline lookup yields CDR1 SGHNT and CDR2 YENEEA. Between the trimmed V and J ends, which lost 4 bases and 5 bases, there was a span of 20 bases. CDR3 loop: CASSSAWTEIITGELFF. DNA for the CDR3: TGTGCCAGCAGCTCAGCCTGGACAGAGATTATAACCGGGGAGCTGTTTTTT.

This clonotype was detected only a few times. V usage is TRBV10-3 and J usage is TRBJ2-5, with 10 positions matching TRBD1. The CDR3 extends over 14 amino acids. Germline V lookup: CDR1 ENHRY, CDR2 SYGVKD. The trim removed 11 bases at V and 2 bases at J, leaving 8 bases unmatched. The CDR3 DNA sequence: TGTGCCTCTTGGACAGGGGGGTCACAAGAGACCCAGTACTTC. This gives the protein CASWTGGSQETQYF.

Only a few counts were recorded for this clonotype. The chain is built from TRBV15 and TRBJ2-5; the D gene is possibly TRBD1 (5 bases). With 1 base removed from V and 1 base from J, the gap between germline ends came to 10 bases. Per the germline V gene, CDR1 is LNHNV and CDR2 is YYDKDF (reference sequence). The CDR3 sequence is 15 residues long. The CDR3 DNA is TGTGCCACCAGCAGAGCGGGCCAGGGCCAAGAGACCCAGTACTTC. It specifies CATSRAGQGQETQYF.

This clonotype was observed a few times. The rearrangement uses TRBV20-1 and TRBJ1-4; D remains ambiguous. The CDR3 covers 13 residues. The V gene's germline CDR1 is DFQATT and CDR2 SNEGSKA (reference sequence). The V end lost 1 base, the J end lost 7 bases, and 10 bases lay between the germline ends. The CDR3 sequence is CSARVDYSEKLFF. The CDR3 DNA is TGCAGTGCTAGAGTAGATTACAGTGAAAAACTGTTTTTT.

This clonotype was observed a few times. The CDR3 DNA follows: TGTGCCAGCAAGGGTGCGAACACCGGGGAGCTGTTTTTT. It codes for CASKGANTGELFF. V is TRBV12-3 or TRBV12-4 and J is TRBJ2-2; no clear D gene. The CDR3 consists of 13 residues. Trimming left V 7 bases short and J 0 bases short, with 6 bases between.

V gene TRBV6-1 combines with J gene TRBJ1-5; 10 bases are a match to TRBD1. Germline CDR1 is MNHNS and CDR2 is SASEGT. V shed 8 bases and J 6 bases; nucleotides not matched to a gene: 4. The CDR3 has 13 amino acids. CDR3 sequence (DNA): TGTGCCAGCGGGACAGGGGAGACTCAGCCCCAGCATTTT. This gives the protein CASGTGETQPQHF.

The table lists this clonotype with many counts. The gene calls are TRBV2 and TRBJ1-1; D might be TRBD1 (6 bases). Germline loops: CDR1 SNHLY, CDR2 FYNNEI. The CDR3 spans 14 residues. V lost 6 bases, J lost 1 base, and 12 bases lay in between. The CDR3 DNA follows: TGTGCCAGCAGATACAGGGACCCGAACACTGAAGCTTTCTTT. It yields the protein CASRYRDPNTEAFF.

This clonotype has a count of ten or more. CDR3 sequence: CASSLSPRWSGNTIYF. DNA of the CDR3: TGTGCCAGCAGTTTATCCCCCCGGTGGTCTGGAAACACCATATATTTT. V gene TRBV28 combines with J gene TRBJ1-3, with D unclear. Trimming took off 1 base at V and 1 base at J, with 11 bases between the two ends. The CDR3 has 16 amino acids. Germline V gene lookup returns CDR1 MDHEN and CDR2 SYDVKM.

This clonotype appeared many times. Written as DNA, the CDR3 is TGCGCCAGCAGCCAACGTATCCAAGAGACCCAGTACTTC. Its protein product is CASSQRIQETQYF. The J gene is TRBJ2-5, the V gene TRBV4-1; the D is unclear. The V end was cut by 2 bases, the J end by 1 base, with 5 bases between. The CDR3 extends over 13 amino acids. Germline lookup yields CDR1 MGHRA and CDR2 YSYEKL.

This clonotype was picked up a small number of times. The chain uses TRBV7-9 and TRBJ1-4; 9 bases agree with TRBD1. The CDR3 runs 15 residues. Germline CDR1 is SEHNR and CDR2 is FQNEAQ (reference sequence). The V gene end was trimmed by 4 bases and the J gene end by 7 bases; junction bases not matched to a gene: 7. CDR3 nucleotides: TGTGCCAGCAGCTCCGGGACAGGGATATCTGAAAAACTGTTTTTT. As protein: CASSSGTGISEKLFF.

This clonotype was recorded at least ten times. V usage is TRBV7-8 and J usage is TRBJ1-6; unclear D gene. Germline assignment: CDR1 SGHVS and CDR2 FQNEAQ. This CDR3 comprises 14 residues. Trimming left V 1 base short and J 9 bases short, with 10 bases between. As DNA, the CDR3 is TGTGCCAGCAGCTTAGTCGGGTCATCTTCACCCCTCCACTTT. Translated, it gives CASSLVGSSSPLHF.

This clonotype was counted many times. The chain joins TRBV5-1 to TRBJ1-6; weak D call: TRBD1 (5 bases). Looked up from germline, CDR1 is SGHRS and CDR2 is YFSETQ. CDR3 length: 12 residues. V was clipped by 5 bases and J by 14 bases, with 14 bases between them. CDR3 nucleotide sequence: TGCGCCAGCAGGGCCCCAGGGAGGACCCTCCACTTT. Protein sequence: CASRAPGRTLHF.

V is TRBV19 and J is TRBJ2-5; no definite D call. Trimming removed 4 bases from V and 1 base from J, with 7 bases in between. Germline V gives CDR1 LNHDA, CDR2 SQIVND (reference sequence). The CDR3 has 13 residues. CDR3: CASSTTSQETQYF. CDR3 DNA: TGTGCCAGTAGTACTACTTCCCAAGAGACCCAGTACTTC.